This TCR beta chain was captured in a study of CD8+ T cells in alopecia areata. As to treatment: oral pan-JAK inhibitor, 5-10 mg twice daily. The CDR3 extends over 13 amino acids. Germline V lookup: CDR1 LGHNA, CDR2 YSLEER. The germline V and J ends were trimmed by 0 bases and 2 bases, with 4 bases remaining between them. This clone was counted only a few times. This CDR3 is also generated by other DNA sequences in the sample. Sequencing relied on a cDNA template that was reverse transcribed from extracted RNA. Only in-frame clones appear in the TCRdb table, and some are missing; sequencing was by immunoSEQ multiplex PCR. Of 150,000 to 200,000 clones in the sample, 50% to 70% were seen once.

The material was CD4+ T cells sorted from blood, obtained around week 50, from a patient treated with tofacitinib. The rearrangement joins TRBV4-3 to TRBJ1-2; D gene ambiguous. This receptor was taken from a human donor with alopecia areata. CDR3 sequence (DNA): TGCGCCAGCAGCCAAGACAGAAACTATGGCTACACCTTC. This translates into CASSQDRNYGYTF.